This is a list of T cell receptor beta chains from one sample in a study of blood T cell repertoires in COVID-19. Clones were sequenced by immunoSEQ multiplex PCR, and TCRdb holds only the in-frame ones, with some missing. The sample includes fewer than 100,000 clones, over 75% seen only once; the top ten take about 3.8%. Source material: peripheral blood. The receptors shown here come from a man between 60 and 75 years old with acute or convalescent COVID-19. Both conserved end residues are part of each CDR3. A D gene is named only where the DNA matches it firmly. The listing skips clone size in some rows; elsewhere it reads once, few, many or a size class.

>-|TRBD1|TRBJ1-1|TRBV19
CASSTNRGLMAFF
TGTGCCAGTAGTACCAACAGGGGACTGATGGCTTTCTTT
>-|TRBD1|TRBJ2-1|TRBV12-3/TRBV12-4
CATGTGGDEQFF
TGTGCCACCGGGACAGGGGGTGATGAGCAGTTCTTC
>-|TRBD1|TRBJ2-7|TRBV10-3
CAISGGDRGMGYEQYF
TGTGCCATCAGTGGGGGGGACAGGGGCATGGGATACGAGCAGTACTTC
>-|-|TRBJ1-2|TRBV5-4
CASSPTKASGYTF
TGTGCCAGCAGTCCGACAAAGGCGAGCGGCTACACCTTC
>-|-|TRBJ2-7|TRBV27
CASSPRLVSYEQYF
TGTGCCAGCAGTCCTCGACTGGTTTCCTACGAGCAGTACTTC
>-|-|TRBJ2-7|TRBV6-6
CASSSSRGNSYEQYF
TGTGCCAGCAGCTCTTCGCGGGGCAACTCCTACGAGCAGTACTTC
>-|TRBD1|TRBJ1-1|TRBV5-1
CASRRTGGLMGTEAFF
TGCGCCAGCAGGCGGACAGGGGGCCTTATGGGGACTGAAGCTTTCTTT
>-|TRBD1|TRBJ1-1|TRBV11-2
CASSPTGTENTEAFF
TGTGCCAGCAGCCCGACAGGGACAGAGAACACTGAAGCTTTCTTT
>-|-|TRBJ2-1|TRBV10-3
CAISDHSDSRSYNEQFF
TGTGCCATCAGTGACCACTCTGACTCCCGCTCCTACAATGAGCAGTTCTTC
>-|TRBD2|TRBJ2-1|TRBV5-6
CASSLTSGKQFF
TGTGCCAGCAGCTTGACTAGCGGGAAGCAGTTCTTC
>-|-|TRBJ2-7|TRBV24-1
CATSDLLSYEQYF
TGTGCCACCAGTGATTTACTCTCCTACGAGCAGTACTTC
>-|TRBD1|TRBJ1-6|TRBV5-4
CASSAIRGTLDSPLHF
TGTGCCAGCAGCGCGATCAGGGGGACACTCGATTCACCCCTCCACTTT
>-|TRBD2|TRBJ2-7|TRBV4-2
CASSQETPRAGGSHEQYF
TGTGCCAGCAGCCAAGAAACCCCCCGGGCGGGAGGCTCTCACGAGCAGTACTTC
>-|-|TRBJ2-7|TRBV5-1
CASSLGRGLHEQYF
TGCGCCAGCAGCTTGGGCCGGGGTTTACACGAGCAGTACTTC
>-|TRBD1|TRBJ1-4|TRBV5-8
CASSLAWGQGGEKLFF
TGTGCCAGCAGCTTGGCCTGGGGACAGGGGGGGGAAAAACTGTTTTTT
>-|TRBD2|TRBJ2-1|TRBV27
CASSAGLAGVNEQFF
TGTGCCAGCAGTGCCGGACTAGCGGGCGTCAATGAGCAGTTCTTC
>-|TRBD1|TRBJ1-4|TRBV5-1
CASSQSTGREKLFF
TGCGCCAGCAGCCAGTCGACAGGGCGGGAAAAACTGTTTTTT
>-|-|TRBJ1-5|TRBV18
CASSPGQFGIDQPQHF
TGTGCCAGCTCACCTGGACAGTTTGGCATCGATCAGCCCCAGCATTTT
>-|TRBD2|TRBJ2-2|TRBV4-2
CASSQVRGGGGELFF
TGTGCCAGCAGCCAAGTCCGGGGGGGCGGCGGGGAGCTGTTTTTT
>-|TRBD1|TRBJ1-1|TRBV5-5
CASSLRGDRERSTEAFF
TGTGCCAGCAGCTTGCGCGGGGACAGGGAGCGGAGTACTGAAGCTTTCTTT
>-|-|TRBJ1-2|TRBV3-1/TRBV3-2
CASSQAAGWGYTF
TGTGCCAGCAGCCAAGCGGCCGGGTGGGGCTACACCTTC
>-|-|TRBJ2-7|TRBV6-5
CASRLSTGHEQYF
TGTGCCAGCAGACTAAGTACAGGGCACGAGCAGTACTTC
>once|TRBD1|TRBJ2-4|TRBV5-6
CASRIQGSHIQYF
TGTGCCAGCAGGATACAGGGGAGCCACATTCAGTACTTC
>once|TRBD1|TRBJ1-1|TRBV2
CASRPDGQGEAFF
TGTGCCAGCAGGCCCGATGGACAGGGCGAAGCTTTCTTT
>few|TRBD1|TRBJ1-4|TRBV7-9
CASSSEGADGKKLFF
TGTGCCAGCAGCTCCGAGGGGGCGGATGGGAAAAAACTGTTTTTT